One and the same sample provided the 17 T cell receptor beta chains below, sequenced in a study of human T cells and chemical hapten exposure. RNA extraction used unfractionated whole blood as the source of total RNA. TCRdb analysed the 5' RACE reads with MiXCR anew, one entry per CDR3 protein. Altogether about 140,000 distinct CDR3 sequences are present, 3.5% to 5% being singletons, with the ten largest covering approximately 1.3%. These receptors were collected from a female donor in good health.

This clonotype was seen at least ten times. This chain connects TRBV7-2 to TRBJ1-6; no clear D. Per germline, CDR1 SGHTA and CDR2 FQGNSA. The CDR3 totals 15 residues. Trimming took off 0 bases at V and 6 bases at J, with 9 bases between the two ends. The CDR3 is CASSLALGSNSPLHF. The CDR3 DNA reads TGTGCCAGCAGCTTAGCGCTTGGCTCTAATTCACCCCTCCACTTT.

This clonotype was counted at least ten times. The chain couples TRBV7-8 to TRBJ1-2; tentatively, D is TRBD1 (6 bases). CDR3 length equals 16 residues. Germline V gene data show CDR1 as SGHVS and CDR2 as FQNEAQ. Trimming stripped 1 base from V and 3 bases from J, with 15 bases between. The CDR3 sequence is CASSLGSGAGYYGYTF. CDR3 bases: TGTGCCAGCAGCTTAGGTTCGGGGGCCGGATACTATGGCTACACCTTC.

As regards this clonotype: A much larger clone lies a single base off, so this may be a read error. CDR3 in amino acids: CASSQQGLDTYTQYF. The CDR3 DNA reads as TGTGCCAGCAGCCAACAGGGACTCGACACATATACGCAGTATTTT. The rearrangement links TRBV5-4 to TRBJ2-3, with D perhaps assigned TRBD1 or TRBD2 (6 bases each). The CDR3 length is 15 residues. Germline V lookup: CDR1 SGHNT, CDR2 YYREEE (reference sequence).

This clonotype came up many times. The rearrangement joins TRBV5-5 to TRBJ2-2, with D perhaps TRBD1 or TRBD2 (5 bases each). This CDR3 has 15 residues. The germline gives CDR1 SGHKS, CDR2 YYEKEE (reference sequence). V was trimmed by 5 bases and J by 1 base, leaving 12 bases between them. The CDR3 loop reads CASSAGTGNTGELFF. Here the CDR3 DNA reads TGTGCCAGCAGTGCCGGGACGGGGAACACCGGGGAGCTGTTTTTT. Combining the CDR3 with reference TRBV5-5 and TRBJ2-2 gives the whole variable domain DAGVTQSPTHLIKTRGQQVTLRCSPISGHKSVSWYQQVLGQGPQFIFQYYEKEERGRGNFPDRFSARQFPNYSSELNVNALLLGDSALYLCASSAGTGNTGELFFGEGSRLTVL.

At least ten counts were recorded for this clonotype. The chain carries TRBV20-1 and TRBJ2-5; 9 nucleotides agree with TRBD2. The CDR3 extends over 15 amino acids. CDR1 and CDR2 (germline): DFQATT, SNEGSKA (reference sequence). The CDR3 spells CSPPAELAGQETQYF. The CDR3 nucleotides are TGCAGCCCACCCGCAGAGCTAGCGGGACAAGAGACCCAGTACTTC.

V usage is TRBV6-4 and J usage is TRBJ1-2; no definite D call. Between the trimmed V and J ends, which lost 0 bases and 0 bases, there was a span of 11 bases. CDR1 MRHNA and CDR2 SNTAGT come from the germline V gene. The CDR3 runs to 16 residues. The CDR3 DNA follows: TGTGCCAGCAGTGACTCGTACCTATCAGCTAACTATGGCTACACCTTC. This sequence encodes CASSDSYLSANYGYTF.

In this sample, this clonotype turned up many times. The chain recombines TRBV13 with TRBJ2-6, with D possibly TRBD2 on 6 matching bases. CDR1 is PRHDT, CDR2 FYEKMQ, per germline (reference sequence). With 5 bases removed from V and 4 bases from J, the gap between germline ends came to 15 bases. CDR3 length equals 16 residues. The CDR3 DNA sequence: TGTGCCAGCAGCCCCCCGACTAGGCCCGGGGCCAACGTCCTGACTTTC. This gives the protein CASSPPTRPGANVLTF. The full variable domain, its missing parts supplied by reference TRBV13 and TRBJ2-6, is AAGVIQSPRHLIKEKRETATLKCYPIPRHDTVYWYQQGPGQDPQFLISFYEKMQSDKGSIPDRFSAQQFSDYHSELNMSSLELGDSALYFCASSPPTRPGANVLTFGAGSRLTVL.

This clonotype was seen many times. This rearrangement joins TRBV5-5 to TRBJ2-6; D possibly corresponds to TRBD1 (5 bases). Germline V gene data show CDR1 as SGHKS and CDR2 as YYEKEE (reference sequence). The V end lost 1 base, the J end lost 0 bases, and 11 bases lay between the germline ends. There are 17 residues in the CDR3. CDR3: CASSLRQGLSGANVLTF. DNA of the CDR3: TGTGCCAGCAGCTTGCGCCAGGGCCTCTCTGGGGCCAACGTCCTGACTTTC.

This clonotype was picked up many times. V and J are TRBV24-1 and TRBJ2-1; D might be TRBD1 (5 bases). From germline, CDR1 is KGHDR and CDR2 SFDVKD. This CDR3 has 16 residues. V was pared by 3 bases and J by 0 bases, with 11 bases between. The CDR3 reads CATSDVAGYSYNEQFF. The DNA of the CDR3 is TGTGCCACCAGTGATGTTGCAGGGTACTCCTACAATGAGCAGTTCTTC.

In this sample, this clonotype turned up a few times. This rearrangement joins TRBV6-1 to TRBJ2-3, with 8 nucleotides matching TRBD2. The CDR3 runs to 16 residues. In germline, CDR1 is MNHNS, CDR2 SASEGT. The junction had 7 bases not matched to a gene; V was cut back by 1 base and J by 4 bases. CDR3 sequence (DNA): TGTGCCAGCAGTGAAGGGCTAGCGGGTCGAGCAGATACGCAGTATTTT. This codes for CASSEGLAGRADTQYF.

This clonotype was picked up many times. The chain links TRBV5-1 to TRBJ2-3, with D possibly matching TRBD1 (7 bases). Germline V gene lookup returns CDR1 SGHRS and CDR2 YFSETQ. The CDR3 is 16 amino acids. V lost 4 bases and J lost 3, with 18 bases in between. The CDR3 spells CASSPQTGRTTDTQYF. The CDR3 region has the DNA TGCGCCAGCAGCCCGCAGACAGGGAGGACGACAGATACGCAGTATTTT.

There are many counts of this clonotype. V usage is TRBV12-3 or TRBV12-4 and J usage is TRBJ1-1; possible D gene TRBD1, 5 bases. The CDR3 has 14 amino acids. V was pared by 3 bases and J by 1 base, with 9 bases between. The CDR3: CASSFRGRNTEAFF. CDR3 DNA: TGTGCCAGCAGTTTTAGGGGAAGGAACACTGAAGCTTTCTTT.

This clonotype has only a few counts. This sequence may be a read error, since a much larger clone differs from it by one base. This chain links TRBV11-2 with TRBJ1-2, with D hard to call. CDR1 and CDR2 (germline): SGHAT, FQNNGV. The V and J ends lost 5 bases and 2 bases respectively, with 9 bases between them. There are 13 residues in the CDR3. The CDR3 DNA reads TGTGCCAGCAGCGTAGGACCGAACTATGGCTACACCTTC. Its protein is CASSVGPNYGYTF. Supplemented by reference TRBV11-2 and TRBJ1-2, the full variable domain reads EAGVAQSPRYKIIEKRQSVAFWCNPISGHATLYWYQQILGQGPKLLIQFQNNGVVDDSQLPKDRFSAERLKGVDSTLKIQPAKLEDSAVYLCASSVGPNYGYTFGSGTRLTVV.

This clonotype was observed many times. The genes are TRBV6-2 or TRBV6-3 and TRBJ1-5; D call uncertain. The V gene lost 8 bases and the J gene lost 4 bases, with 12 bases spanning the gap. There are 13 residues in the CDR3. CDR1 is MNHEY, CDR2 SVGEGT, per germline. CDR3 in DNA: TGTGCCAGCGGGCTTAGAGATAATCAGCCCCAGCATTTT. The encoded protein is CASGLRDNQPQHF.

The table lists this clonotype with many counts. The gene calls are TRBV6-2 or TRBV6-3 and TRBJ1-1; TRBD1 agrees at 9 bases. CDR1 is MNHEY, CDR2 SVGEGT, per germline. The V and J ends lost 6 bases and 2 bases, in that order; junction bases with no gene match: 4. The CDR3 runs to 14 residues. CDR3 protein: CASRPQGANTEAFF. In DNA form, the CDR3 reads TGTGCCAGCAGACCACAGGGGGCTAACACTGAAGCTTTCTTT.

This clonotype was recorded at least ten times. The V gene is TRBV7-9, the J gene TRBJ1-4; 7 positions match TRBD1. The CDR3 is 18 amino acids. The germline CDR1 and CDR2 sequences are SEHNR and FQNEAQ (reference sequence). V dropped 1 base and J dropped 0; count of bases not matched to a gene: 8. The CDR3 sequence: CASSLGPGGPTTNEKLFF. CDR3 bases: TGTGCCAGCAGCTTAGGGCCAGGGGGACCGACAACTAATGAAAAACTGTTTTTT.

Many counts were recorded for this clonotype. The V gene is TRBV24-1, the J gene TRBJ2-1; TRBD1 matches at 7 bases. The CDR3 is 14 amino acids. Trimming removed 4 bases from V and 5 bases from J; junction bases left unmatched: 4. CDR1 is KGHDR, CDR2 SFDVKD, per germline. The CDR3 DNA sequence: TGTGCCACCAGTGAGACCGGGACAGACAATGAGCAGTTCTTC. Translation: CATSETGTDNEQFF.